This T cell receptor (beta chain) is from a study of T cell responses to AZD1222 COVID-19 vaccine. The CDR3 is made up of 13 amino acids. V gave up 4 bases and J gave up 7 bases, with 14 bases separating them. Germline V gives CDR1 KGHSH, CDR2 LQKENI. As for this clone: Its antigen remains unknown.

Findings and limits, study-wide: The sample set comprised mostly white British donors with more females, and clonal diversity was possibly underestimated. Vaccine-associated CD4 TCRs spanned spike, dominant at 160-218 and 743-854.

This table comes from immunoSEQ multiplex PCR, and its TCRdb copy is limited to in-frame clones, with some not included. Counted here are about 150,000 clones, approximately 86% occurring once; the ten biggest clones make up just under 7%. The input for sequencing was peripheral blood, taken after recovery from COVID-19. The chain uses TRBV18 and TRBJ2-7, with a weak D call TRBD1 (6 bases). The sequence came from an adult who had recovered from COVID-19. CDR3 region: CASSRGRAWEQYF. The CDR3 DNA reads TGTGCCAGCTCACGGGGGCGGGCTTGGGAGCAGTACTTC.